This is a list of T cell receptor beta chains from one sample in a study of CD8+CD57+ T cells in acquired aplastic anemia. TCRdb passed the reads through MiXCR, listing each CDR3 protein once. This sample has 150,000 to 200,000 distinct CDR3 sequences, with around half found just once. Sequencing was carried out using sorted CD4+, CD8+, or CD8+CD57+ T cells (not recorded which) from PBMCs. These receptors all come from a human donor with aplastic anemia. The CDR3 runs from the conserved cysteine through the conserved F or W. Fields, in order: V gene, J gene, clone size, D gene, CDR3 protein, CDR3 DNA. D genes are given only for firm matches. Part of the rows lack a size; the others show once, few, many or a class for expanded clones.

>TRBV7-2|TRBJ2-3|few|NA
CASSPLRGTQYF
TGTGCCAGCAGCCCCTTGAGGGGTACGCAGTATTTT
>TRBV5-1|TRBJ2-1|many|TRBD1
CASSQGGADDEQFF
TGCGCCAGCTCCCAAGGGGGCGCAGACGATGAGCAGTTCTTC
>TRBV10-2|TRBJ2-7|NA|NA
CASCDQGPYEQYF
TGCGCCAGCTGCGACCAGGGTCCCTACGAGCAGTACTTC
>TRBV7-2|TRBJ2-3|many|TRBD2
CASSPGLEILADTQYF
TGTGCCAGCAGCCCAGGACTAGAAATTTTGGCAGATACGCAGTATTTT
>TRBV6-5|TRBJ1-2|many|TRBD1
CASTYTGGGGGYTF
TGTGCCAGCACATACACAGGGGGTGGCGGTGGCTACACCTTC
>TRBV20-1|TRBJ1-4|many|TRBD1
CSAQDTGGAAVGEKLFF
TGCAGTGCCCAGGACACAGGGGGCGCGGCAGTTGGTGAAAAACTGTTTTTT
>TRBV18|TRBJ2-5|NA|TRBD1
CASSPRQGKVETQYF
TGTGCCAGCTCACCGAGACAGGGGAAGGTTGAGACCCAGTACTTC
>TRBV7-2|TRBJ2-1|many|NA
CASSLNDNEQFF
TGTGCCAGCAGCTTAAATGACAATGAGCAGTTCTTC
>TRBV7-8|TRBJ2-7|NA|NA
CASTLDGPRYEQYF
TGTGCCAGCACCCTCGACGGCCCACGGTACGAGCAGTACTTC
>TRBV20-1|TRBJ2-4|NA|NA
CGAEGETQKNIQYF
TGCGGTGCCGAAGGGGAGACACAGAAAAACATTCAGTACTTC
>TRBV6-2/TRBV6-3|TRBJ2-7|many|TRBD1
CASSYSDRGYEQYF
TGTGCCAGCAGTTACTCAGACAGGGGGTACGAGCAGTACTTC
>TRBV12-3/TRBV12-4|TRBJ1-1|NA|NA
CASYPGQNTEAFF
TGTGCCAGCTACCCGGGACAAAACACTGAAGCTTTCTTT
>TRBV7-3|TRBJ2-2|many|NA
CASSPGPAAGELFF
TGTGCCAGCAGCCCGGGACCTGCGGCCGGGGAGCTGTTTTTT
>TRBV25-1|TRBJ1-2|NA|TRBD1
CASSELQGTDGYTF
TGTGCCAGCAGTGAATTACAGGGGACGGATGGCTACACCTTC
>TRBV9|TRBJ2-3|NA|NA
CASRTGTGTDTQYF
TGTGCCAGCAGAACCGGGACGGGCACAGATACGCAGTATTTT
>TRBV7-9|TRBJ2-7|many|NA
CASSFGTYEQYF
TGTGCCAGCAGCTTTGGGACCTACGAGCAGTACTTC
>TRBV20-1|TRBJ2-3|NA|NA
CSYRSQADTQYF
TGCAGTTACCGGAGCCAGGCAGATACGCAGTATTTT
>TRBV11-2|TRBJ2-3|many|NA
CASSLSGGGGGGTDTQYF
TGTGCCAGCAGCTTATCTGGGGGTGGTGGCGGGGGCACAGATACGCAGTATTTT
>TRBV19|TRBJ1-1|once|NA
CASSRLTGAGAFF
TGTGCCAGTAGTAGGCTCACGGGGGCTGGAGCTTTCTTT
>TRBV6-1|TRBJ2-7|many|NA
CACSNYEQYF
TGTGCCTGTAGCAATTACGAGCAGTACTTC
>TRBV20-1|TRBJ2-4|NA|TRBD1
CSATSGTEAKNIQYF
TGCAGTGCTACATCCGGGACAGAAGCCAAAAACATTCAGTACTTC
>TRBV18|TRBJ2-1|few|NA
CASSPRTTNEQFF
TGTGCCAGCTCACCCCGGACGACCAATGAGCAGTTCTTC
>TRBV4-2|TRBJ2-2|many|TRBD2
CASRLGLAGAYTGELFF
TGTGCCAGCAGACTAGGACTAGCGGGAGCGTACACCGGGGAGCTGTTTTTT
>TRBV20-1|TRBJ2-1|NA|TRBD2
CSARSLAGGTYNEQFF
TGCAGTGCTAGGTCACTAGCGGGGGGAACCTACAATGAGCAGTTCTTC
>TRBV2|TRBJ2-5|NA|TRBD2
CASSDRGLAAETQYF
TGTGCCAGCAGTGACAGGGGACTAGCGGCAGAGACCCAGTACTTC
>TRBV25-1|TRBJ2-4|NA|NA
CASSDIRAAKNIQYF
TGTGCCAGCAGTGATATCCGAGCAGCCAAAAACATTCAGTACTTC
>TRBV7-9|TRBJ2-6|NA|NA
CASSWANVLTF
TGTGCCAGCAGTTGGGCCAACGTCCTGACTTTC
>TRBV7-3|TRBJ1-5|few|NA
CASSPEGTQPQHF
TGTGCCAGCAGCCCCGAAGGGACTCAGCCCCAGCATTTT
>TRBV10-3|TRBJ2-7|NA|NA
CAISESRIQYF
TGTGCCATCAGTGAGTCACGGATCCAGTACTTC
>TRBV5-4|TRBJ1-4|many|NA
CASSSKEGEKLFF
TGTGCCAGCAGCTCAAAGGAAGGTGAAAAACTGTTTTTT
>TRBV7-9|TRBJ2-2|many|TRBD2
CASRPELTGGMAGELFF
TGTGCCAGCAGGCCTGAACTTACGGGAGGGATGGCCGGGGAGCTGTTTTTT
>TRBV20-1|TRBJ2-3|NA|NA
CSAISFGSTDTQYF
TGCAGTGCAATTAGTTTTGGCAGCACAGATACGCAGTATTTT
>TRBV9|TRBJ1-2|many|NA
CASSVEGAYGYTF
TGTGCCAGCAGCGTAGAGGGTGCCTATGGCTACACCTTC
>TRBV7-3|TRBJ1-1|NA|TRBD1
CASSPGQGVGTEAFF
TGTGCCAGCAGCCCGGGACAGGGCGTTGGCACTGAAGCTTTCTTT
>TRBV20-1|TRBJ1-1|NA|NA
CSARDRTTNTEAFF
TGCAGTGCTAGAGACCGGACTACGAACACTGAAGCTTTCTTT
>TRBV7-2|TRBJ1-1|many|TRBD1
CASSLSRQGTEAFF
TGTGCCAGCAGCTTATCAAGACAGGGTACTGAAGCTTTCTTT
>TRBV7-8|TRBJ1-5|NA|TRBD1
CASSSLQGAGNQPQHF
TGTGCCAGCAGCTCGTTACAGGGGGCAGGCAATCAGCCCCAGCATTTT
>TRBV25-1|TRBJ1-4|many|NA
CASSVPGANEKLFF
TGTGCCAGCAGTGTCCCGGGCGCCAATGAAAAACTGTTTTTT
>TRBV2|TRBJ2-7|few|NA
CASNLDGMTYEQYF
TGTGCCAGCAACCTTGACGGTATGACCTACGAGCAGTACTTC
>TRBV20-1|TRBJ2-5|many|NA
CSARDWGIETQYF
TGCAGTGCTAGAGATTGGGGAATAGAGACCCAGTACTTC
>TRBV15|TRBJ1-1|few|NA
CATSRDEGRGAFF
TGTGCCACCAGCAGAGATGAGGGGCGTGGAGCTTTCTTT
>TRBV4-3|TRBJ2-5|many|NA
CASSQDQGGAETQYF
TGCGCCAGCAGCCAAGATCAGGGGGGAGCGGAGACCCAGTACTTC
>TRBV9|TRBJ1-4|NA|NA
CASSGGGEKLFF
TGTGCCAGCAGCGGCGGAGGTGAAAAACTGTTTTTT
>TRBV24-1|TRBJ1-5|many|NA
CATSGVGASRPQHF
TGTGCCACCAGTGGAGTAGGGGCCAGTCGGCCCCAGCATTTT
>TRBV10-3|TRBJ2-1|NA|TRBD2
CAIVTSGSYNEQFF
TGTGCCATCGTGACTAGCGGCAGCTACAATGAGCAGTTCTTC
>TRBV19|TRBJ2-2|many|NA
CASSMTGASPGELFF
TGTGCCAGTAGTATGACGGGGGCGAGCCCCGGGGAGCTGTTTTTT
>TRBV15|TRBJ2-1|few|TRBD1
CATSRTGGSNEQFF
TGTGCCACCAGCAGAACAGGGGGAAGCAATGAGCAGTTCTTC
>TRBV7-9|TRBJ2-5|NA|NA
CASSLIRAELQETQYF
TGTGCCAGCAGCTTAATTCGGGCGGAACTCCAAGAGACCCAGTACTTC
>TRBV11-1|TRBJ2-3|NA|NA
CASSSTPPGATDTQYF
TGTGCCAGCAGCTCAACCCCGCCGGGGGCCACAGATACGCAGTATTTT
>TRBV11-1|TRBJ2-1|NA|NA
CASSPGVVEDEQFF
TGTGCCAGCAGCCCGGGAGTCGTAGAGGACGAGCAGTTCTTC
>TRBV7-2|TRBJ1-2|many|NA
CASSLDLSYGYTF
TGTGCCAGCAGCTTAGATTTGAGCTATGGCTACACCTTC